The 10 T cell receptor beta chains presented below share a single source sample, sequenced in a study of cytomegalovirus exposure and HLA in healthy donors. Vbeta (60) and Jbeta (13) primers were used in the PCR. Clones were read by immunoSEQ multiplex PCR, and TCRdb kept only the in-frame ones, dropping some. The repertoire includes about 120,000 clones, around 66% of them detected once, and about 1.5% sits in the top ten. Sequencing was carried out using PBMCs. These receptors came from a man aged 18 to 30 in good health and CMV-seronegative.

This rearrangement joins TRBV18 to TRBJ2-3; the D is unclear. This CDR3 has 14 residues. The V and J ends lost 4 bases and 4 bases respectively, with 12 bases between them. CDR1 is KGHSH and CDR2 is LQKENI in the germline V gene. Here the CDR3 DNA reads TGTGCCAGCTCACTTACTTCAGGCCCAGATACGCAGTATTTT. Residues: CASSLTSGPDTQYF.

This chain uses TRBV10-3 with TRBJ2-2, with D perhaps matching TRBD1 (6 bases). CDR3 length: 12 residues. Germline V gives CDR1 ENHRY, CDR2 SYGVKD. V was trimmed by 4 bases and J by 6 bases, leaving 6 bases between them. DNA for the CDR3: TGTGCCATCAGTGGGACAGCCGGGGAGCTGTTTTTT. As protein: CAISGTAGELFF.

This clone was picked up a small number of times. The genes are TRBV29-1 and TRBJ2-2, with unresolved D. The germline gives CDR1 SQVTM, CDR2 ANQGSEA. Trimming shortened V by 2 bases and J by 0 bases, and 7 bases separated the two germline ends. There are 14 residues in the CDR3. The CDR3 nucleotides read TGCAGCGTTGAAACAGACACGAACACCGGGGAGCTGTTTTTT. Translated: CSVETDTNTGELFF.

This sequence joins TRBV29-1 and TRBJ1-2; TRBD1 might be the D (6 bases). The CDR3 is 13 residues long. CDR1 and CDR2 from the germline V gene are SQVTM and ANQGSEA. V lost 3 bases, J lost 4 bases, and 12 bases lay in between. CDR3 in DNA: TGCAGCGTTGAGTCAGGGGCGGCCTATGGCTACACCTTC. Its protein product is CSVESGAAYGYTF.

This chain's CDR3 is CASSPRQSSYEQYF. The CDR3 DNA reads TGTGCCAGCTCACCAAGACAGAGCTCCTACGAGCAGTACTTC. This chain joins TRBV18 and TRBJ2-5; a weak D match, TRBD1 (5 bases). The DNA end is a closer match to TRBJ2-7, so the J assignment may be wrong. The CDR3 length is 14 residues. Germline loops: CDR1 KGHSH, CDR2 LQKENI.

V is TRBV30 and J is TRBJ1-1, with D maybe TRBD1 (5 bases). Between the trimmed V and J ends, which lost 4 bases and 0 bases, there was a span of 18 bases. CDR3 size: 16 residues. Per germline, CDR1 GTSNPN and CDR2 SVGIG (reference sequence). CDR3 sequence (DNA): TGTGCCTGGAATCCGGGGGGGGGAGGGATGAACACTGAAGCTTTCTTT. Translating gives CAWNPGGGGMNTEAFF. Looking up the rest from reference TRBV30 and TRBJ1-1 gives the full variable domain: SQTIHQWPATLVQPVGSPLSLECTVEGTSNPNLYWYRQAAGRGLQLLFYSVGIGQISSEVPQNLSASRPQDRQFILSSKKLLLSDSGFYLCAWNPGGGGMNTEAFFGQGTRLTVV.

In its sample, this clone was seen a few times. This sequence joins TRBV9 and TRBJ2-5, with D perhaps TRBD2 (6 bases). V lost 3 bases and J 2 bases, leaving 11 bases between the germline ends. The CDR3 length is 14 residues. Germline-derived CDR1 and CDR2 are SGDLS and YYNGEE. The CDR3 bases are TGTGCCAGCAGCGCCGGGGACTTACAAGAGACCCAGTACTTC. Translation: CASSAGDLQETQYF.

The gene calls are TRBV5-1 and TRBJ1-1; D call uncertain. The CDR3 covers 15 residues. Germline loops: CDR1 SGHRS, CDR2 YFSETQ. V shed 4 bases and J shed 0 bases, with 13 bases lying between them. The chain's CDR3 is CASSPYRGMNTEAFF. CDR3 bases: TGCGCCAGCAGCCCGTATCGGGGTATGAACACTGAAGCTTTCTTT.

This clone showed up just a few times. The rearrangement uses TRBV7-9 and TRBJ1-2; D might be TRBD1 (6 bases). V shed 5 bases and J shed 2 bases, with 12 bases lying between them. This CDR3 has 14 amino acids. Germline CDR1 reads SEHNR; CDR2 reads FQNEAQ (reference sequence). The CDR3 region has the DNA TGTGCCAGCAGCCCGGACAGACCGAACTATGGCTACACCTTC. Translation gives CASSPDRPNYGYTF.

This clone was seen only once. The V call is TRBV27, the J call TRBJ1-5, with 11 positions matching TRBD1. J lost 6 bases, V lost 7 bases, and 2 bases had no gene match. Germline lookup yields CDR1 MNHEY and CDR2 SMNVEV (reference sequence). This CDR3 has 13 residues. The chain's CDR3 is CASTGTGGQPQHF. The CDR3 coding sequence is TGTGCCAGCACAGGGACAGGGGGTCAGCCCCAGCATTTT.